This T cell receptor (beta chain) was obtained from a study of CD39 and CD103 CD8 tumor-infiltrating T cells. Germline V lookup: CDR1 MNHNY, CDR2 SVGAGI (reference sequence). This CDR3 comprises 16 residues. The ends lost 3 bases at V and 2 bases at J; junction bases unmatched: 7. General study results and limits: Compared with DN, SP and blood memory CD8, DP TILs appeared more oligoclonal.

This clone was seen just once. Its target is unknown. The method was immunoSEQ multiplex PCR; TCRdb's version includes in-frame clones alone and lacks a portion of them. The sample yields about 7,400 clones, approximately 66% seen once. The rearrangement joins TRBV6-6 to TRBJ1-5, with TRBD1 matching 7 bases. Sequenced material: CD8+ T cells sorted from blood. Subset in this sample: total memory CD8 T cells (CD45RA-CCR7+/-) from blood or uninvolved lymph node. This clonotype was obtained from a human donor with head and neck squamous cell carcinoma. CDR3 residues: CASSYIGGSGNQPQHF. Written as DNA, the CDR3 is TGTGCCAGCAGTTATATAGGGGGCTCGGGCAATCAGCCCCAGCATTTT.